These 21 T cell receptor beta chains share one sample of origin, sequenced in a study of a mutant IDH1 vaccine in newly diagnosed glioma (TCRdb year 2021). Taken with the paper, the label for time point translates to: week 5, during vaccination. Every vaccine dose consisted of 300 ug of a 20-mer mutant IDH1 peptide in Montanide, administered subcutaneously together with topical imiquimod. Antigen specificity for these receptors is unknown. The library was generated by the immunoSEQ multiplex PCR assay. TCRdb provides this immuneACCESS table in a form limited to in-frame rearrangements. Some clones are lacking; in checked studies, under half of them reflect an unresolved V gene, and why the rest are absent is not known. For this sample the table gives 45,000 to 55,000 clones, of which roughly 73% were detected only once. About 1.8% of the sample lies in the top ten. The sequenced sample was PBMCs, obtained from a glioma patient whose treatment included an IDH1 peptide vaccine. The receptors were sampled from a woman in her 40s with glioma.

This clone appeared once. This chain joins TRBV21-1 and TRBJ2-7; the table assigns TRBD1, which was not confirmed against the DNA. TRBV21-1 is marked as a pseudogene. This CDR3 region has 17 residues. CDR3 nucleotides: TGTGCCAGCAGACGGGACCCCGAACAGGGGTTATCCTACGAGCAGTACTTC. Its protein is CASRRDPEQGLSYEQYF.

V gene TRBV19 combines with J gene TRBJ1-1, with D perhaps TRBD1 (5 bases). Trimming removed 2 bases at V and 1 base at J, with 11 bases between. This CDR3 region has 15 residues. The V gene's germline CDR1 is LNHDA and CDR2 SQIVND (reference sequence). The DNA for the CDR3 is TGTGCCAGTAGTATATCGGGGCAGGGGAACACTGAAGCTTTCTTT. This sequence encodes CASSISGQGNTEAFF.

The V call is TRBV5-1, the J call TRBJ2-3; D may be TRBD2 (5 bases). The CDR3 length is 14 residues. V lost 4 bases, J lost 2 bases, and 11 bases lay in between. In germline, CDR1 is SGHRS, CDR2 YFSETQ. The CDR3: CASSVERTTDTQYF. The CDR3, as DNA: TGCGCCAGCAGCGTGGAGCGGACCACAGATACGCAGTATTTT.

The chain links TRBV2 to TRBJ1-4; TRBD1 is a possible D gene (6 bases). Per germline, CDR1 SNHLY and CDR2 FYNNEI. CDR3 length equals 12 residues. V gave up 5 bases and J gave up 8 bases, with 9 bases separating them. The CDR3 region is CASSSDREKLFF. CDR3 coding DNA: TGTGCCAGCAGTTCTGACAGGGAAAAACTGTTTTTT.

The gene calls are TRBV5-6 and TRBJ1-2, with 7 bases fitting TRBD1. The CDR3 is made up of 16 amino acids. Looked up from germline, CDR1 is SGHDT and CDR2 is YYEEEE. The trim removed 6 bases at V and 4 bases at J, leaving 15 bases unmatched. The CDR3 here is CASNLEYRGTVYGYTF. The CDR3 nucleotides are TGTGCCAGCAACTTAGAGTACCGCGGGACAGTCTATGGCTACACCTTC. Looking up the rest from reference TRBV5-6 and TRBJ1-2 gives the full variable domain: DAGVTQSPTHLIKTRGQQVTLRCSPKSGHDTVSWYQQALGQGPQFIFQYYEEEERQRGNFPDRFSGHQFPNYSSELNVNALLLGDSALYLCASNLEYRGTVYGYTFGSGTRLTVV.

CDR3 amino acids: CAATSPGKTETQYF. DNA for the CDR3: TGTGCAGCCACCTCACCGGGGAAAACGGAGACCCAGTACTTC. V usage is TRBV5-4 and J usage is TRBJ2-5, with D possibly matching TRBD2 (5 bases). This CDR3 contains 14 residues. In germline, CDR1 is SGHNT, CDR2 YYREEE (reference sequence). Combining the CDR3 with reference TRBV5-4 and TRBJ2-5 gives the whole variable domain ETGVTQSPTHLIKTRGQQVTLRCSSQSGHNTVSWYQQALGQGPQFIFQYYREEENGRGNFPPRFSGLQFPNYSSELNVNALELDDSALYLCAATSPGKTETQYFGPGTRLLVL.

CDR3 protein: CASSFGPATSSYNSPLHF. The CDR3 DNA follows: TGTGCCAGCAGCTTCGGACCCGCCACGAGCTCCTATAATTCACCCCTCCACTTT. V gene TRBV5-5 combines with J gene TRBJ1-6; D is unclear. The CDR3 runs 18 residues. Per the germline V gene, CDR1 is SGHKS and CDR2 is YYEKEE (reference sequence). V was shortened by 2 bases and J by 0 bases, with 15 bases between the two germline ends.

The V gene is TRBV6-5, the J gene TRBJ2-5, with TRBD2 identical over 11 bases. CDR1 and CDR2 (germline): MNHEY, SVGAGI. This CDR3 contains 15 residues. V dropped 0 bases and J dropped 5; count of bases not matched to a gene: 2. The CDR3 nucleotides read TGTGCCAGCAGTTACTCGGCTAGCGGGGGGGAGACCCAGTACTTC. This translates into CASSYSASGGETQYF.

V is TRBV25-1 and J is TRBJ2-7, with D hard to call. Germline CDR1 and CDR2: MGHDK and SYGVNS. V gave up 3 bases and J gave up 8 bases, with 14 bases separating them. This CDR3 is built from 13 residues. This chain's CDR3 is CASSEVQYPQQYF. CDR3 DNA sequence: TGTGCCAGCAGTGAGGTCCAGTACCCGCAGCAGTACTTC.

CDR3 sequence (DNA): TGTGCCAGCAGCGCCGACAGGGCGGCTGAAGCTTTCTTT. It translates to CASSADRAAEAFF. The chain links TRBV5-6 to TRBJ1-1; 7 nucleotides agree with TRBD1. With 4 bases clipped from V and 6 bases from J, the junction kept 6 bases outside the gene matches. The CDR3 is 13 residues long. Germline assignment: CDR1 SGHDT and CDR2 YYEEEE.

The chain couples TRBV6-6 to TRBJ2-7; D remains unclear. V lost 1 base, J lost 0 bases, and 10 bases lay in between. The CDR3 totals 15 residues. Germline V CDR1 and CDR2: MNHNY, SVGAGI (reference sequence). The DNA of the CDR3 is TGTGCCAGCAGTTACTGGGCAGCAAGCTCCTACGAGCAGTACTTC. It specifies CASSYWAASSYEQYF.

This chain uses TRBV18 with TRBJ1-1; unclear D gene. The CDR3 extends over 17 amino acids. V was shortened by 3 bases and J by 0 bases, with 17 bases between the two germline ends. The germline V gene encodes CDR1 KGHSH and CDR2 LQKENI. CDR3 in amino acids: CASSPLPPKALNTEAFF. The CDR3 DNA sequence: TGTGCCAGCTCACCCCTCCCCCCGAAGGCTTTGAACACTGAAGCTTTCTTT.

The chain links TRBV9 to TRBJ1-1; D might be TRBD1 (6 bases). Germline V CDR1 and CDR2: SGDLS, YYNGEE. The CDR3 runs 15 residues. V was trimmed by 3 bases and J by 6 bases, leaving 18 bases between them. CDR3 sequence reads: CASSARQAPYPEAFF. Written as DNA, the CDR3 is TGTGCCAGCAGCGCGCGACAGGCCCCGTACCCTGAAGCTTTCTTT.

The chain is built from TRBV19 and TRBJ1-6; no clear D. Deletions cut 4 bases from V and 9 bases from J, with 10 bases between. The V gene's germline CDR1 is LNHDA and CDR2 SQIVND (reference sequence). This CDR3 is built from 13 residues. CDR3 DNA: TGTGCCAGTAGTAACACAGCGGCTTCACCCCTCCACTTT. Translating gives CASSNTAASPLHF.

The CDR3 nucleotides read TGTGCCAGTAGTATAGTCGGGACTCCTCAAGAGACCCAGTACTTC. Encoded protein: CASSIVGTPQETQYF. The chain employs TRBV19 and TRBJ2-5, with D perhaps matching TRBD2 (6 bases). CDR3 length: 15 amino acids. Germline values: CDR1 LNHDA, CDR2 SQIVND (reference sequence). Trimming stripped 1 base from V and 2 bases from J, with 11 bases between.

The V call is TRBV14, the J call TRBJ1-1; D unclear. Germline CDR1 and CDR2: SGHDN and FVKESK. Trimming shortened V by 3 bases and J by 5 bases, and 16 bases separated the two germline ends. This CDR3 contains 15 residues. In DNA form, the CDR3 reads TGTGCCAGCAGCCACCTAAGTTTGGGCAGGACTGAAGCTTTCTTT. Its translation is CASSHLSLGRTEAFF.

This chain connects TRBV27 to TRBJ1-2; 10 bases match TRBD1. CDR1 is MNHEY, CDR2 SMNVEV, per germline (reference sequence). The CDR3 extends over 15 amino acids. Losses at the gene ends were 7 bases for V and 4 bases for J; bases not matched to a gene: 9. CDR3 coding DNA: TGTGCCAGCAAGGGAGACAGGGGGCTCCCCTATGGCTACACCTTC. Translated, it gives CASKGDRGLPYGYTF.

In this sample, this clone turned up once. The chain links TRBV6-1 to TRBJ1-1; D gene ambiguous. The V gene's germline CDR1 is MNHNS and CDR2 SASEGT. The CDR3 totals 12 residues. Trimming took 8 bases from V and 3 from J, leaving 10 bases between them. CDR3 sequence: CASSGWDTEAFF. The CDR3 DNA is TGTGCCAGCTCAGGTTGGGACACTGAAGCTTTCTTT.

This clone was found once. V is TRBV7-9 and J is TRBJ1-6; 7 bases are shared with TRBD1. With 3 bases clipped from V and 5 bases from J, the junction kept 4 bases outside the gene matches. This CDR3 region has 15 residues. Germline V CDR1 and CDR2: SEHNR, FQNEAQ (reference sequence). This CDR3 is CASSLYRGNNSPLHF. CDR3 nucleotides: TGTGCCAGCAGCTTGTACAGGGGCAATAATTCACCCCTCCACTTT.

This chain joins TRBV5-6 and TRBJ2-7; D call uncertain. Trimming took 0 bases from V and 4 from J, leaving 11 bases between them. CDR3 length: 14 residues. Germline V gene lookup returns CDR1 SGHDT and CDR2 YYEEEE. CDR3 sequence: CASSLGTSFYEQYF. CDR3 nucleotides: TGTGCCAGCAGCTTGGGGACGAGCTTTTACGAGCAGTACTTC.

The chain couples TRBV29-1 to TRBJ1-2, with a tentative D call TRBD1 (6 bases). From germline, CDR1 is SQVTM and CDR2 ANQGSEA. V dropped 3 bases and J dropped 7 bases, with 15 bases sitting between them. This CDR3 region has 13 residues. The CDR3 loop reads CSVEGGRGSGYTF. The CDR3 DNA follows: TGCAGCGTTGAGGGGGGGCGCGGGAGTGGCTACACCTTC.